The following is a T cell receptor beta chain sequence with its context. Its antigen is still unknown. The data originate from a study of T cell responses to AZD1222 COVID-19 vaccine. General observations from the study: Baseline serology detected seropositivity in only a handful of AZD1222 recipients.

This table comes from immunoSEQ multiplex PCR, and its TCRdb copy is limited to in-frame clones, with some not included. The sample includes about 94,000 clones, 85% seen only once; the top ten take around 5%. CDR3 length: 14 residues. Trimming cost V 0 bases and J 6 bases, with 6 bases left between them. Germline V gene lookup returns CDR1 SGHNT and CDR2 YENEEA. V gene TRBV11-3 combines with J gene TRBJ1-6; D gene unclear. The sequence derives from an adult who received the AZD1222 COVID-19 vaccine. The sequenced sample was peripheral blood, obtained 28 days after the second AZD1222 dose. The CDR3 spells CASSLEGGNSPLHF. DNA for the CDR3: TGTGCCAGCAGCTTAGAGGGTGGTAATTCACCCCTCCACTTT. Full variable domain (rest looked up from reference TRBV11-3 and TRBJ1-6): EAGVVQSPRYKIIEKKQPVAFWCNPISGHNTLYWYLQNLGQGPELLIRYENEEAVDDSQLPKDRFSAERLKGVDSTLKIQPAELGDSAVYLCASSLEGGNSPLHFGNGTRLTVT.